The 20 T cell receptor beta chains in this list originate from one sample, sequenced in a study of cytomegalovirus exposure and HLA in healthy donors. Profiled with immunoSEQ multiplex PCR; TCRdb holds only in-frame clones, not every one. The sample contains 130,000 to 150,000 clones, 90% of which appear only once. Material: PBMCs. These TCRs come from a woman in her thirties in good health and CMV-seropositive.

The rearrangement joins TRBV15 to TRBJ2-3; TRBD2 matches at 11 bases. CDR1 LNHNV and CDR2 YYDKDF come from the germline V gene (reference sequence). V was pared by 2 bases and J by 3 bases, with 10 bases of the junction left unmatched. The CDR3 runs 18 residues. The CDR3 region has the DNA TGTGCCACCAGCAGAAAACCTCTAGCGGGGGGTTGGACAGATACGCAGTATTTT. It is translated as CATSRKPLAGGWTDTQYF.

This clone turned up a few times. This chain links TRBV29-1 with TRBJ1-2; 7 bases map to TRBD1. This CDR3 region has 12 residues. Looked up from germline, CDR1 is SQVTM and CDR2 is ANQGSEA. Trimming cost V 1 base and J 4 bases; bases outside gene matches: 0. Here the CDR3 reads CSVEGDSYGYTF. The DNA for the CDR3 is TGCAGCGTTGAAGGGGACAGCTATGGCTACACCTTC.

This chain connects TRBV18 to TRBJ1-2; D is ambiguous. Germline V gene data show CDR1 as KGHSH and CDR2 as LQKENI. The CDR3 sequence is 13 residues long. V shed 3 bases and J shed 2 bases, with 7 bases lying between them. The CDR3 DNA reads as TGTGCCAGCTCACCTGGGGAGAACTATGGCTACACCTTC. Protein: CASSPGENYGYTF.

The gene calls are TRBV11-2 and TRBJ2-1; 10 nucleotides align to TRBD2. Germline lookup yields CDR1 SGHAT and CDR2 FQNNGV. Losses at the gene ends were 3 bases for V and 8 bases for J; bases not matched to a gene: 13. The CDR3 has 17 amino acids. The CDR3 DNA sequence: TGTGCCAGCAGCTTCCCGGCTAGCGGGAGTCAGGTCCATGAGCAGTTCTTC. Translated, it gives CASSFPASGSQVHEQFF.

The rearrangement uses TRBV27 and TRBJ2-7; 8 positions agree with TRBD2. V gave up 5 bases and J gave up 6 bases; unmatched junction bases: 12. The CDR3 is 15 residues long. Germline CDR1 is MNHEY and CDR2 is SMNVEV (reference sequence). This CDR3 is CASSTQRGGAGEQYF. The CDR3 DNA sequence: TGTGCCAGCAGTACCCAACGGGGGGGGGCTGGCGAGCAGTACTTC.

This clone has only one observation. The chain uses TRBV10-2 and TRBJ1-1; maybe TRBD1 (6 bases). The CDR3 has 13 amino acids. Germline V gene sequence: CDR1 WSHSY, CDR2 SAAADI. V was cut by 6 bases and J by 3 bases, with 11 bases left in between. The DNA of the CDR3 is TGCGCCAGCAGAGCGGGGGCGGACACTGAAGCTTTCTTT. Its protein product is CASRAGADTEAFF.

The chain links TRBV29-1 to TRBJ2-2, with 7 bases identical to TRBD2. CDR1 is SQVTM, CDR2 ANQGSEA, per germline. The CDR3 consists of 13 residues. V shed 5 bases and J 5 bases; nucleotides not matched to a gene: 5. In nucleotides, the CDR3 is TGCAGCGTTAGCGGGATGGGGACCGGGGAGCTGTTTTTT. This codes for CSVSGMGTGELFF.

The chain employs TRBV28 and TRBJ2-1; 7 nucleotides agree with TRBD2. Germline CDR1 and CDR2: MDHEN and SYDVKM. V shed 1 base, J shed 0 bases, and the junction held 6 bases outside the gene matches. CDR3 length: 17 amino acids. In DNA form, the CDR3 reads TGTGCCAGCAGTTTATCGAGCGGGACGAGCTCCTACAATGAGCAGTTCTTC. Its protein product is CASSLSSGTSSYNEQFF.

The chain recombines TRBV6-1 with TRBJ2-5; the match to TRBD1 covers 8 bases. The V and J ends lost 3 bases and 4 bases, in that order; junction bases with no gene match: 7. Germline V lookup: CDR1 MNHNS, CDR2 SASEGT. CDR3 length: 15 amino acids. The CDR3, as DNA: TGTGCCAGCAGTGAGGCGGCAGGGGGCGGAGAGACCCAGTACTTC. Protein sequence: CASSEAAGGGETQYF.

The chain joins TRBV7-9 to TRBJ1-2; tentative D call: TRBD1 (6 bases). This CDR3 is 15 amino acids long. Germline CDR1 reads SEHNR; CDR2 reads FQNEAQ (reference sequence). The V and J ends lost 1 base and 4 bases respectively, with 13 bases between them. CDR3 loop: CASSLGQDVIYGYTF. Written as DNA, the CDR3 is TGTGCCAGCAGCTTAGGACAGGACGTGATCTATGGCTACACCTTC.

V is TRBV15 and J is TRBJ2-3; weak D call: TRBD2 (5 bases). Trimming shortened V by 1 base and J by 2 bases, and 10 bases separated the two germline ends. This CDR3 spans 15 amino acids. Germline assignment: CDR1 LNHNV and CDR2 YYDKDF (reference sequence). The CDR3 is CATSRGGWDTDTQYF. CDR3 DNA: TGTGCCACCAGCAGAGGAGGGTGGGACACAGATACGCAGTATTTT. Combining the CDR3 with reference TRBV15 and TRBJ2-3 gives the whole variable domain DAMVIQNPRYQVTQFGKPVTLSCSQTLNHNVMYWYQQKSSQAPKLLFHYYDKDFNNEADTPDNFQSRRPNTSFCFLDIRSPGLGDTAMYLCATSRGGWDTDTQYFGPGTRLTVL.

The DNA of the CDR3 is TGTGCCAGCAGTTTGTCTAGCCGCACAGATACGCAGTATTTT. Protein product: CASSLSSRTDTQYF. V usage is TRBV27 and J usage is TRBJ2-3, with D perhaps matching TRBD2 (5 bases). Germline V gene sequence: CDR1 MNHEY, CDR2 SMNVEV (reference sequence). The CDR3 spans 14 residues. Trimming removed 3 bases at V and 1 base at J, with 8 bases between.

The chain joins TRBV5-1 to TRBJ2-7; possible D gene TRBD2, 5 bases. Germline loops: CDR1 SGHRS, CDR2 YFSETQ. The CDR3 extends over 15 amino acids. Between the trimmed V and J ends, which lost 7 bases and 0 bases, there was a span of 17 bases. CDR3 sequence (DNA): TGCGCCAGCCGCCTAGCCCTACAAGGCTCCTACGAGCAGTACTTC. Translated, it gives CASRLALQGSYEQYF.

J is TRBJ1-2 and V is TRBV11-2; TRBD1 matches 8 bases. The CDR3 has 16 residues. Unmatched junction bases numbered 13, after V lost 4 bases and J lost 6 bases. Germline assignment: CDR1 SGHAT and CDR2 FQNNGV. This CDR3 reads CASSSSSNRGGNGYTF. The CDR3, as DNA: TGTGCCAGCAGCTCCAGTAGTAACAGGGGGGGCAATGGCTACACCTTC.

CDR3 nucleotides: TGCGCCAGCAGCCTAAGCGGGGACAATGAGCAGTTCTTC. Its translation is CASSLSGDNEQFF. V and J are TRBV4-1 and TRBJ2-1; TRBD2 matches 7 bases. The CDR3 sequence is 13 residues long. CDR1 and CDR2 from the germline V gene are MGHRA and YSYEKL. V lost 4 bases to trimming and J lost 5 bases; unmatched junction nucleotides: 2.

This chain links TRBV4-1 with TRBJ2-5, with 13 bases aligning to TRBD2. CDR1 is MGHRA, CDR2 YSYEKL, per germline. This CDR3 comprises 16 residues. The V and J ends lost 5 bases and 1 base, in that order; junction bases with no gene match: 4. The CDR3 bases are TGCGCCAGCAGCTTGGGACTAGCGGGGACCCAAGAGACCCAGTACTTC. Amino acid sequence: CASSLGLAGTQETQYF.

The chain has TRBV7-6 and TRBJ2-1, with a tentative D call TRBD2 (5 bases). Germline V gene sequence: CDR1 SGHVS, CDR2 FNYEAQ. This CDR3 is built from 14 residues. V lost 2 bases to trimming and J lost 7 bases, with 12 bases between them. CDR3 nucleotide sequence: TGTGCCAGCAGCTTAAACGCGGAGGAGAATGAGCAGTTCTTC. Protein sequence: CASSLNAEENEQFF. The variable domain in full, completed from reference TRBV7-6 and TRBJ2-1, reads GAGVSQSPRYKVTKRGQDVALRCDPISGHVSLYWYRQALGQGPEFLTYFNYEAQQDKSGLPNDRFSAERPEGSISTLTIQRTEQRDSAMYRCASSLNAEENEQFFGPGTRLTVL.

The chain uses TRBV5-6 and TRBJ1-2, with D possibly TRBD1 on 6 matching bases. V dropped 4 bases and J dropped 5 bases, with 9 bases sitting between them. CDR3 length: 12 residues. Germline-derived CDR1 and CDR2 are SGHDT and YYEEEE. CDR3 protein: CASSVDRYGYTF. In DNA form, the CDR3 reads TGTGCCAGCAGCGTGGACAGATATGGCTACACCTTC.

The chain links TRBV7-8 to TRBJ2-5; D uncertain. This CDR3 has 12 amino acids. Trimming took 1 base from V and 5 from J, leaving 5 bases between them. Germline loops: CDR1 SGHVS, CDR2 FQNEAQ. The CDR3: CASSLVGETQYF. The DNA for the CDR3 is TGTGCCAGCAGCTTAGTCGGGGAGACCCAGTACTTC.

The chain is built from TRBV28 and TRBJ1-5, with a possible D match to TRBD1 (5 bases). The V end lost 5 bases, the J end lost 3 bases, and 20 bases lay between the germline ends. The V gene's germline CDR1 is MDHEN and CDR2 SYDVKM. This CDR3 contains 17 residues. The CDR3 reads CASSPAGGVRNNQPQHF. In DNA, the CDR3 is TGTGCCAGCAGTCCCGCGGGGGGGGTGAGGAACAATCAGCCCCAGCATTTT.